This passage covers 10 T cell receptor beta chains from one sample sequenced in a study of Ad26.COV2.S vaccination and SARS-CoV-2 variants. Assay used: immunoSEQ multiplex PCR; TCRdb lists only in-frame clones, some missing. Here the sample spans around 300,000 clones, less than 90% being singletons. The treatment denotes: some 20 received Ad26.COV2.S at low or high dose, single or two shots; 5 received placebo; per-sample allocation not given. Samples came from day 63 after the first vaccine or placebo injection. The sequencing used peripheral blood, collected in a trial of Ad26.COV2.S vaccine versus placebo. These receptor sequences come from a person between 18 and 65 years old who received the Ad26.COV2.S COVID-19 vaccine or a placebo.

This clone appeared a single time. The chain is built from TRBV11-3 and TRBJ2-7; D gene ambiguous. From germline, CDR1 is SGHNT and CDR2 YENEEA. Between the trimmed V and J ends, which lost 0 bases and 5 bases, there was a span of 17 bases. The CDR3 runs 16 residues. The CDR3, as DNA: TGTGCCAGCAGCTTAGATTTTAAAGGGTTCTGCGACGAGCAGTACTTC. Translation: CASSLDFKGFCDEQYF.

The chain recombines TRBV19 with TRBJ2-1, with 9 positions matching TRBD1. CDR3 length: 14 amino acids. The junction had 0 bases not matched to a gene; V was cut back by 3 bases and J by 3 bases. Per germline, CDR1 LNHDA and CDR2 SQIVND (reference sequence). The CDR3 bases are TGTGCCAGTAGTATGACAGGGGGCTACAATGAGCAGTTCTTC. Amino acid sequence: CASSMTGGYNEQFF.

This rearrangement joins TRBV5-1 to TRBJ1-2, with TRBD1 matching 9 bases. The ends lost 0 bases at V and 3 bases at J; junction bases unmatched: 6. The CDR3 is 16 amino acids. Germline V gene data show CDR1 as SGHRS and CDR2 as YFSETQ. CDR3: CASSLAKGQGDYGYTF. The CDR3 DNA reads TGCGCCAGCAGCTTGGCCAAGGGACAGGGTGACTATGGCTACACCTTC.

The chain links TRBV7-6 to TRBJ1-6; D gene uncertain. Germline CDR1 reads SGHVS; CDR2 reads FNYEAQ. V lost 3 bases, J lost 7 bases, and 13 bases lay in between. There are 15 residues in the CDR3. The CDR3 DNA reads as TGTGCCAGCAGCTTGTTCCCAACCGGGAATTCACCCCTCCACTTT. Translated: CASSLFPTGNSPLHF. The whole variable domain, filled in from reference TRBV7-6 and TRBJ1-6, reads GAGVSQSPRYKVTKRGQDVALRCDPISGHVSLYWYRQALGQGPEFLTYFNYEAQQDKSGLPNDRFSAERPEGSISTLTIQRTEQRDSAMYRCASSLFPTGNSPLHFGNGTRLTVT.

V and J are TRBV9 and TRBJ1-2; possibly TRBD1 for D (5 bases). Trimming pared 0 bases from V and 8 bases from J, leaving 17 bases between. The CDR3 spans 15 residues. Germline V gene lookup returns CDR1 SGDLS and CDR2 YYNGEE. CDR3 bases: TGTGCCAGCAGCGTAGGAGTGGGACCCTCGGAGGGCTACACCTTC. Protein product: CASSVGVGPSEGYTF.

This rearrangement joins TRBV5-4 to TRBJ2-1; the D gene could be TRBD1 or TRBD2 (5 bases each). The CDR3 loop spans 16 amino acids. Germline loops: CDR1 SGHNT, CDR2 YYREEE (reference sequence). V was pared by 4 bases and J by 4 bases, with 18 bases between. CDR3 DNA: TGTGCCAGCAGCCCTGCACGGCAGGGAGAATACAATGAGCAGTTCTTC. Residues: CASSPARQGEYNEQFF.

To note about this clone: The junction differs from germline at one of its ends, possibly a read error. This chain links TRBV27 with TRBJ2-1, with a possible D match to TRBD2 (5 bases). The germline gives CDR1 MNHEY, CDR2 SMNVEV (reference sequence). This CDR3 comprises 14 residues. Here the CDR3 DNA reads TGTGCCGGCAGTTTAGGTACTAGCTACAATGAGCAGTTCTTC. Translated: CAGSLGTSYNEQFF.

The V and J genes are TRBV4-3 and TRBJ1-2; 8 bases align to TRBD1. The V segment lost 4 bases and the J segment 1 base; nucleotides outside the gene matches: 2. The CDR3 is 14 residues long. Germline CDR1 and CDR2: LGHNA and YSLEER. CDR3 sequence: CASSPGQGNYGYTF. For the CDR3, the DNA is TGCGCCAGCAGCCCTGGACAGGGTAACTATGGCTACACCTTC.

The V call is TRBV7-6, the J call TRBJ1-1; D uncertain. This CDR3 comprises 19 residues. Between the trimmed V and J ends, which lost 0 bases and 0 bases, there was a span of 20 bases. Germline lookup yields CDR1 SGHVS and CDR2 FNYEAQ. CDR3 protein: CASSLASQRVHTLNTEAFF. CDR3 nucleotide sequence: TGTGCCAGCAGCTTAGCTTCCCAGCGAGTCCATACCTTGAACACTGAAGCTTTCTTT.

J is TRBJ1-1 and V is TRBV28, with D perhaps matching TRBD1 (6 bases). Germline V CDR1 and CDR2: MDHEN, SYDVKM. The CDR3 contains 14 residues. Trimming left V 7 bases short and J 5 bases short, with 17 bases between. The CDR3 DNA is TGTGCCAGCACCCTGGGGGGGCGGAGGACTGAAGCTTTCTTT. This codes for CASTLGGRRTEAFF.